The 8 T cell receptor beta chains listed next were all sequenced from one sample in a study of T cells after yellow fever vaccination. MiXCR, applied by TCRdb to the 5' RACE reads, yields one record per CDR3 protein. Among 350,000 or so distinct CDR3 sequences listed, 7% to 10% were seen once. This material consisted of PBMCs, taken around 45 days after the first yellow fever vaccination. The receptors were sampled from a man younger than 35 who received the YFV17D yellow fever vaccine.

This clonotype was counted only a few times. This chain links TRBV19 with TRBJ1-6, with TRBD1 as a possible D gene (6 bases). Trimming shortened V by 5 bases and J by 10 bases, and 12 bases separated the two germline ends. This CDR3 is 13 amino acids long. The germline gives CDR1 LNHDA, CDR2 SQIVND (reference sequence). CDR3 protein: CASSVDRLSPLHF. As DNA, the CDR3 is TGTGCCAGTAGTGTGGACAGACTGTCACCCCTCCACTTT. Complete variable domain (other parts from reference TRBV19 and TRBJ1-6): DGGITQSPKYLFRKEGQNVTLSCEQNLNHDAMYWYRQDPGQGLRLIYYSQIVNDFQKGDIAEGYSVSREKKESFPLTVTSAQKNPTAFYLCASSVDRLSPLHFGNGTRLTVT.

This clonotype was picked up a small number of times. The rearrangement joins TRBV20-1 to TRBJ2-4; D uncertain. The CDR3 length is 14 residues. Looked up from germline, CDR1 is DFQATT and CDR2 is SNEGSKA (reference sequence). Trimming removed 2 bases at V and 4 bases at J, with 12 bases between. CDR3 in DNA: TGCAGTGCTAGATCGGCAGGCCCTAAAAACATTCAGTACTTC. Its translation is CSARSAGPKNIQYF.

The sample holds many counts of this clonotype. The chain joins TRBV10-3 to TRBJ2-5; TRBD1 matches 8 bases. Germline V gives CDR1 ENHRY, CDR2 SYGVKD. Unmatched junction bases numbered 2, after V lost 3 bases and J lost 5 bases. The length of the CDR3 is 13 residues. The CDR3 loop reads CAISDRGRETQYF. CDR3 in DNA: TGTGCCATCAGTGACAGGGGGCGGGAGACCCAGTACTTC.

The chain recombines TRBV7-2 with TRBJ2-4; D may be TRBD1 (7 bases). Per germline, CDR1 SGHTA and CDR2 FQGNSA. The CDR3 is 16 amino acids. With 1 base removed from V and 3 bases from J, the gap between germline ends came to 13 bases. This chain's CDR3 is CASSLVQGGVKNIQYF. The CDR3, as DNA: TGTGCCAGCAGCTTAGTTCAGGGGGGCGTCAAAAACATTCAGTACTTC.

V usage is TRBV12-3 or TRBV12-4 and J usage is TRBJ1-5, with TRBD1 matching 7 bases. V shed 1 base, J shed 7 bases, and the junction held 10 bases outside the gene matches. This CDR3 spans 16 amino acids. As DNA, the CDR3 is TGTGCCAGCAGTTTAGTGTGCCGAGACAGGGAGCAGCCCCAGCATTTT. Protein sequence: CASSLVCRDREQPQHF.

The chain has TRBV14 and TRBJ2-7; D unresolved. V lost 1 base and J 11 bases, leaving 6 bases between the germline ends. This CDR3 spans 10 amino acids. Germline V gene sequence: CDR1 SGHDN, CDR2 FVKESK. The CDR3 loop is CASSQGVEYF. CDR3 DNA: TGTGCCAGCAGCCAAGGGGTGGAGTACTTC.

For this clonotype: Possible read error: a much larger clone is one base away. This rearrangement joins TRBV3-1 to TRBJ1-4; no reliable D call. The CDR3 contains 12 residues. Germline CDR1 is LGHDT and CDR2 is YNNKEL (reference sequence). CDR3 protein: CASNQEGEKLFF. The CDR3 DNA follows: TGTGCCAGCAACCAAGAAGGGGAAAAACTGTTTTTT.

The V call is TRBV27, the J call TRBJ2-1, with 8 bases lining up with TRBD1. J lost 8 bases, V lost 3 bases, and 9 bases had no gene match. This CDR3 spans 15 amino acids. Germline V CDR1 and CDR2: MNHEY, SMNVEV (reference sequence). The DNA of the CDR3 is TGTGCCAGCAGTTTCTACGGACAGGGTCTCGATGAGCAGTTCTTC. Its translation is CASSFYGQGLDEQFF.